The source of this T cell receptor (beta chain) is a study of regulatory dendritic cells for organ transplantation. Produced via immunoSEQ multiplex PCR; TCRdb's table is partial and in-frame only. The sample records about 12,000 clones, roughly 79% being singletons. Whole-study results and caveats: The most alloreactive TCR clonotypes were found in resting memory CD8+ cells. Regulatory dendritic cells appeared to expand memory CD8+ clones less than mature ones. Memory T cells were less diverse than naive, with memory CD8+ most oligoclonal.

Germline CDR1 is SNHLY and CDR2 is FYNNEI. V lost 1 base to trimming and J lost 7 bases, with 14 bases between them. The CDR3 length is 15 residues. Sorted subsets were CFSE-labeled and cultured approximately 5 days with allogeneic dendritic cells. On this clone: Its antigen is currently unknown.

Material for sequencing was naive CD8+ T cells from blood cultured with regulatory dendritic cells. Sample subset: CD45RA+ naive T cells. The source of this sequence is a human donor in good health. The rearrangement joins TRBV2 to TRBJ2-1; a possible D gene is TRBD1 (5 bases). The CDR3 region has the DNA TGTGCCAGCAGTGAAGGGGGCAGGATAGTGAATGAGCAGTTCTTC. Protein sequence: CASSEGGRIVNEQFF. The full variable domain, completed using reference TRBV2 and TRBJ2-1, is EPEVTQTPSHQVTQMGQEVILRCVPISNHLYFYWYRQILGQKVEFLVSFYNNEISEKSEIFDDQFSVERPDGSNFTLKIRSTKLEDSAMYFCASSEGGRIVNEQFFGPGTRLTVL.